This is a list of T cell receptor beta chains from one sample in a study of memory CD8 T cells in hepatitis C reinfection. The data were produced by immunoSEQ multiplex PCR, yet TCRdb's version contains in-frame clones alone and is incomplete. The sample records tens of thousands of clones, roughly 90% being singletons. Sequenced input: naive CD8+ T cells sorted from blood. The receptors were sampled from a young man with hepatitis C virus infection. CDR3s include the opening cysteine and the closing phenylalanine or tryptophan. The D gene is left open where the match is weak. Only part of the rows carry a size: once, few, many, or a class if the clone is expanded.

size,V,D,J,CDR3,DNA
.,TRBV4-1,TRBD2,TRBJ2-3,CASSQTSGMADTQYF,TGCGCCAGCAGCCAAACTAGCGGGATGGCAGATACGCAGTATTTT
.,TRBV19,TRBD2,TRBJ2-2,CATDGASGGGELFF,TGTGCCACCGATGGGGCTAGCGGGGGTGGGGAGCTGTTTTTT
.,TRBV27,TRBD1,TRBJ2-7,CASSFQGANEQYF,TGTGCCAGCAGTTTTCAGGGGGCGAACGAGCAGTACTTC
.,TRBV6-1,TRBD1,TRBJ1-6,CASRGQSSYNSPLHF,TGTGCCAGCAGGGGACAGAGCTCCTATAATTCACCCCTCCACTTT
.,TRBV7-9,TRBD2,TRBJ2-5,CASSLLAGGAGETQYF,TGTGCCAGCAGCTTACTAGCGGGAGGAGCTGGTGAGACCCAGTACTTC
.,TRBV7-3,.,TRBJ2-5,CASSLTGLEETQYF,TGTGCCAGCAGCCTAACGGGACTCGAAGAGACCCAGTACTTC
.,TRBV6-6,.,TRBJ2-3,CASSPQGPDTQYF,TGTGCCAGCAGTCCCCAGGGGCCAGATACGCAGTATTTT
once,TRBV27,TRBD2,TRBJ2-3,CASRAGTSGYTDTQYF,TGTGCCAGCAGGGCCGGGACTAGCGGTTACACAGATACGCAGTATTTT
.,TRBV10-2,TRBD1,TRBJ1-2,CASSGQGKANYGYTF,TGCGCCAGCAGTGGACAGGGGAAAGCTAACTATGGCTACACCTTC
.,TRBV7-9,.,TRBJ2-3,CASSSGRDTQYF,TGTGCCAGCAGCTCTGGGCGAGATACGCAGTATTTT
.,TRBV13,.,TRBJ2-1,CASSLSSQTFRNEQFF,TGTGCCAGCAGCCTCAGTTCCCAGACATTTCGGAATGAGCAGTTCTTC
.,TRBV5-1,TRBD2,TRBJ2-1,CASSTGLAGEGNEQFF,TGCGCCAGCAGCACCGGACTAGCGGGAGAGGGAAATGAGCAGTTCTTC
.,TRBV4-1,.,TRBJ2-5,CASSSLGQFQETQYF,TGCGCCAGCAGCTCCCTCGGACAGTTCCAAGAGACCCAGTACTTC
.,TRBV28,TRBD1,TRBJ2-7,CASSFSGTGLSEQYF,TGTGCCAGCAGTTTTTCCGGGACAGGGCTGTCCGAGCAGTACTTC
.,TRBV6-5,.,TRBJ1-1,CASSPGVLTEAFF,TGTGCCAGCAGTCCAGGGGTTCTCACTGAAGCTTTCTTT
.,TRBV2,TRBD1,TRBJ1-2,CASSETRTGPLGYTF,TGTGCCAGCAGTGAAACGAGGACAGGGCCCTTGGGCTACACCTTC
.,TRBV6-5,TRBD2,TRBJ2-5,CASSYKGLAGEKYF,TGTGCCAGCAGTTACAAAGGGCTAGCGGGGGAAAAGTACTTC
.,TRBV10-3,.,TRBJ2-1,CASGEAGGDEQFF,TGTGCCTCCGGGGAAGCTGGGGGCGATGAGCAGTTCTTC
.,TRBV29-1,TRBD1,TRBJ1-1,CSVEPFLRDRNTEAFF,TGCAGCGTTGAACCTTTCCTCCGGGACAGAAACACTGAAGCTTTCTTT
few,TRBV29-1,.,TRBJ1-1,CSVDHTNTEAFF,TGCAGCGTTGACCACACGAACACTGAAGCTTTCTTT
.,TRBV7-8,TRBD1,TRBJ2-1,CASSQTPARGPDNEQFF,TGTGCCAGCAGCCAGACGCCGGCCAGGGGGCCAGACAATGAGCAGTTCTTC
.,TRBV28,.,TRBJ2-3,CASSTYTDTQYF,TGTGCCAGCAGTACCTACACAGATACGCAGTATTTT
.,TRBV27,TRBD1,TRBJ1-2,CAGSLGRDSYGYTF,TGTGCCGGCAGTTTAGGAAGGGACAGCTATGGCTACACCTTC
.,TRBV6-6,.,TRBJ2-5,CASRALATQETQYF,TGTGCCAGCAGAGCACTAGCCACGCAAGAGACCCAGTACTTC
.,TRBV9,.,TRBJ2-1,CASSPRTASSYNEQFF,TGTGCCAGCAGCCCTCGGACAGCTAGCTCCTACAATGAGCAGTTCTTC
.,TRBV27,TRBD2,TRBJ2-7,CASSFSGIGSEQYF,TGTGCCAGCAGTTTTAGCGGGATTGGCAGCGAGCAGTACTTC
.,TRBV6-8,TRBD1,TRBJ2-3,CASSYGADRGASTDTQYF,TGTGCCAGCAGTTACGGGGCGGACAGGGGGGCTAGCACAGATACGCAGTATTTT
.,TRBV6-5,TRBD1,TRBJ2-3,CASSRTGGTDTQYF,TGTGCCAGCAGTAGGACAGGGGGGACAGATACGCAGTATTTT
.,TRBV6-5,TRBD1,TRBJ1-2,CASRQGADGYTF,TGTGCCAGCAGACAGGGGGCGGATGGCTACACCTTC
.,TRBV7-7,TRBD1,TRBJ2-2,CASSSGQGSGELFF,TGTGCTAGCAGCTCGGGACAGGGATCCGGGGAGCTGTTTTTT
.,TRBV29-1,TRBD1,TRBJ1-2,CSVEDQDREGYTF,TGCAGCGTTGAAGATCAGGACAGGGAGGGCTACACCTTC
.,TRBV5-4,.,TRBJ2-5,CASSLAGGGGNEETQYF,TGTGCCAGCAGCTTGGCCGGCGGGGGCGGAAACGAAGAGACCCAGTACTTC
.,TRBV28,TRBD1,TRBJ1-5,CASSPSGQPNQPQHF,TGTGCCAGCAGTCCTTCGGGACAGCCGAATCAGCCCCAGCATTTT
.,TRBV5-5,.,TRBJ2-7,CASSDSYEQYF,TGTGCCAGCAGCGATAGCTACGAGCAGTACTTC
.,TRBV7-9,TRBD2,TRBJ2-1,CASSSLLAGGSTVYNEQFF,TGTGCCAGCAGCTCCCTACTAGCGGGGGGCTCTACCGTTTACAATGAGCAGTTCTTC
.,TRBV9,.,TRBJ2-7,CASSVAAAGGYEQYF,TGTGCCAGCAGCGTAGCCGCGGCAGGGGGGTACGAGCAGTACTTC
.,TRBV6-5,TRBD1,TRBJ2-7,CASSYSSGGGEQYF,TGTGCCAGCAGTTACTCATCAGGGGGCGGCGAGCAGTACTTC
.,TRBV28,TRBD2,TRBJ2-2,CASSLSTSGGTGELFF,TGTGCCAGCAGTTTATCGACTAGCGGGGGCACCGGGGAGCTGTTTTTT
.,TRBV27,TRBD2,TRBJ2-2,CASSLGGGAGELFF,TGTGCCAGCAGTTTAGGCGGGGGGGCCGGGGAGCTGTTTTTT
.,TRBV5-1,TRBD2,TRBJ2-1,CASSFLAVGDNEQFF,TGCGCCAGCAGCTTCCTAGCGGTCGGTGACAATGAGCAGTTCTTC
few,TRBV9,.,TRBJ2-7,CASSVGSQGTSYEQYF,TGTGCCAGCAGCGTAGGATCCCAGGGTACCTCCTACGAGCAGTACTTC